This entry is about one TCR beta chain. The antigen is not known. Germline loops: CDR1 SGHRS, CDR2 YFSETQ. Trimming took 3 bases from V and 4 from J, leaving 10 bases between them. The CDR3 spans 13 residues. This entry is derived from a study of cytomegalovirus exposure and HLA in healthy donors. Study-level findings and limits: Among TCR beta chains, those listed as cytomegalovirus-associated numbered under 200. Analysis performed later showed TCR beta chains linked to HLA being more clonally expanded than equally common others.

With 60 Vbeta and 13 Jbeta primers, the PCR was carried out. How the authors handled the data: A follow-up analysis tallied some 80 million unique TCR beta chains, roughly 10 million shared. TCRdb keeps only in-frame clones here, not all; method: immunoSEQ multiplex PCR. V and J calls plus clone size are reproduced from that table; the DNA served to infer D and trimming. Of fewer than 200,000 clones in the sample, around 86% were seen once. Healthy people donating bone marrow made up the donors. Sequenced input: PBMCs. The clonotype originates from a human donor in good health. This sequence joins TRBV5-1 and TRBJ1-2; D is possibly TRBD1 (5 bases). The chain's CDR3 is CASSSRVGYGYTF. CDR3 coding DNA: TGCGCCAGCAGCTCCAGGGTTGGCTATGGCTACACCTTC.